This TCR beta chain was recorded in a study of cytomegalovirus exposure and HLA in healthy donors. Study-wide findings and caveats: For cytomegalovirus status, the classifier reportedly gave diagnoses with high specificity and sensitivity. TCR beta chains numbering some 150 were designated cytomegalovirus-associated.

This CDR3 has 16 residues. Trimming shortened V by 1 base and J by 5 bases, and 14 bases separated the two germline ends. CDR1 is SGHDN, CDR2 FVKESK, per germline. Note on this clone: The antigen remains undetermined.

Using immunoSEQ multiplex PCR, the repertoire was profiled, and TCRdb retains in-frame clones only, with some absent. The repertoire consists of some 250,000 clones, with around 87% occurring once and the leading ten covering 0.35% to 0.4%. The sequence was collected from a woman aged 18-29 years in good health and CMV-seronegative. V is TRBV14 and J is TRBJ2-2, with D possibly matching TRBD1 (5 bases). The sequenced sample consisted of PBMCs. Here the CDR3 DNA reads TGTGCCAGCAGCCAAGTGTATCCACAGGCTACCGGGGAGCTGTTTTTT. The encoded protein is CASSQVYPQATGELFF.